This TCR beta chain was documented in a study of shared T cell receptors in the human thymus (dated by TCRdb to about 2021). In the study overall: The study investigated the way shared, self-reactive T-cell receptor alpha chains are produced in the human thymus.

The trim is 7 bases for V and 6 bases for J, with a gap of 10 bases between the germline ends. CDR1 and CDR2 are read off the germline V gene as SGHTA and FQGNSA. The CDR3 has 12 amino acids, counting the end cysteine and phenylalanine. Only CDR3 DNA remains: 36 bases, in frame from the first base. About this clone: This receptor's antigen is unknown. Base qualities were left out, and no much larger clone turns up one base away.

Receptors were amplified or captured by the immunoSEQ multiplex PCR assay. TCRdb re-hosts the immuneACCESS table, in-frame sequences only. Its copies lack some clones; in the studies checked, an unresolved V gene accounts for under half of them, and the cause for the rest is not known. Here the sample has hundreds of thousands of clones; 70% to 90% occur a single time. The ten largest make up 0.0094% of the sample. The same sample was also used in a study of human thymus T cells. The second study reports: In Finland, the donors were immunologically healthy infants who were having open corrective cardiac surgery for congenital heart defects. Thymus tissue was obtained as surgical resects removed during corrective cardiac surgery. Usage of V and J gene segments appeared to be biased in both the thymic and the peripheral blood repertoires. According to the related research, thymic TCR repertoires were highly overlapping among unrelated individuals. The study used under 10 infant thymus samples plus four related peripheral blood samples to characterize TCR alpha and beta repertoires. The cohort included six male and a couple of female infants, with donor ages spanning 7 to 244 days. Thymocytes were mechanically released from the tissue and were stored as pellets of roughly 10-32 million cells at -70 degrees C. A QIAsymphony instrument was used to extract genomic DNA from the frozen cell pellets. TCRB and TCRAD loci were amplified from a standardized quantity of quality-controlled genomic DNA using the immunoSEQ multiplex PCR assay. The amplicons covered the V(D)J region and were long enough to include the CDR3 and to identify the V and J genes. Through the commercial immunoSEQ service, the amplicons were sequenced on an Illumina platform. Primer bias and sequencing errors were corrected as previously described, and TCRAD and TCRB definitions were based on the IMGT database. The repertoires were analysed using immunoSEQ Analyzer 3.0 and VDJTools for basic statistics, V/J segment usage, diversity estimates, rarefaction and pairwise overlap. Diversity was estimated with Chao1, ChaoE, Efron-Thisted, Shannon and inverse Simpson indices, and also on datasets down-sampled to the smallest sample. For repertoire overlap, CDR3 nucleotide sequence, V gene and J gene had to match strictly, and clustering was done by Jaccard-based multidimensional scaling. On average, thymus samples yielded around 850,000 unique TCRB clonotypes, whereas blood samples yielded some 92,000.

The clonotype was recovered from a boy in the first two years of life with a congenital heart defect. Donor details come from another sample of the same person, matched by shared clones. The receptor chain draws on TRBV7-2 and TRBJ2-1, with the D gene not confidently named. Sequenced input: thymocytes. The CDR3 region: CASIPPGNEQFF. Here is the DNA: TGTGCCAGCATCCCCCCGGGCAATGAGCAGTTCTTC.